Below, one TCR beta chain is given with its context. No antigen is known for it. This sample was taken from a study of T cells in localized non-small cell lung cancer. Sequencing used immunoSEQ multiplex PCR; TCRdb keeps in-frame clones, though not all of them. The sample lists 20,000 to 30,000 clones, 81% occurring once. The study, taken as a whole, reports: Since sequencing was restricted to only one region of the tumor, intratumor heterogeneity remains a possibility. Adjacent lung exhibited a median of about 56 among the 100 most abundant tumor clones. The study linked higher blood T cell density to longer overall survival. Exceeding tumor, uninvolved adjacent lung had the highest T cell clonality.

The source of this sequence is a man between 40 and 70 years old with stage III squamous cell lung carcinoma. Source: peripheral blood, taken before any cancer treatment.

For the CDR3, the DNA is TGTGCCAGCAGCGTACTGGAGGTCGGGGAGCTGTTTTTT. Protein sequence: CASSVLEVGELFF. The chain recombines TRBV9 with TRBJ2-2; possible D gene TRBD2, 5 bases. Germline loops: CDR1 SGDLS, CDR2 YYNGEE. V was trimmed by 1 base and J by 7 bases, leaving 8 bases between them. The CDR3 is 13 amino acids. Using reference TRBV9 and TRBJ2-2 for the parts outside the CDR3, the full variable domain is DSGVTQTPKHLITATGQRVTLRCSPRSGDLSVYWYQQSLDQGLQFLIQYYNGEERAKGNILERFSAQQFPDLHSELNLSSLELGDSALYFCASSVLEVGELFFGEGSRLTVL.